This T cell receptor (beta chain) was recovered during a study of OX40 agonist ivuxolimab in advanced cancers. Measured with immunoSEQ multiplex PCR; TCRdb has only the in-frame clones, and not every one. The sample comprises over 35,000 clones, about 86% of which are singletons, and 21% rests with the top ten. Germline V CDR1 and CDR2: MNHEY, SMNVEV (reference sequence). The CDR3 sequence is 15 residues long. V shed 1 base and J shed 0 bases, with 7 bases lying between them. This receptor was obtained from an adult with an advanced solid tumor such as melanoma, head and neck, liver or kidney cancer. Sequences were derived from CD4+ or CD8+ T cells sorted from blood, sampled in a trial of the OX40 agonist ivuxolimab. The chain uses TRBV27 and TRBJ2-1, with a tentative D call TRBD1 (6 bases). CDR3 protein: CASSLLGASYNEQFF. The CDR3 coding sequence is TGTGCCAGCAGTTTATTGGGGGCCTCCTACAATGAGCAGTTCTTC.